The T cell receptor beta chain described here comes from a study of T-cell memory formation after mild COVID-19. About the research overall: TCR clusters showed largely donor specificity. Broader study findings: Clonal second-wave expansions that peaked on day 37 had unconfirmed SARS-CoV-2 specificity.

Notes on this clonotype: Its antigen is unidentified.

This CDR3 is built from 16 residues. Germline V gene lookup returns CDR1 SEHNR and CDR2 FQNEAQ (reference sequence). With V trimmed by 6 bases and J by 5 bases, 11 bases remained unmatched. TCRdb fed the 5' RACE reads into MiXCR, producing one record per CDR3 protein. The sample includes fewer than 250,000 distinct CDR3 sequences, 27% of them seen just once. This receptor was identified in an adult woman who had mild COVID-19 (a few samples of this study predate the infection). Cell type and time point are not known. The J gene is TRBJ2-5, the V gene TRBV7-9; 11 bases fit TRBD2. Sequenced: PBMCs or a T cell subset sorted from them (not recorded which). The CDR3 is CASSETSGGSGETQYF. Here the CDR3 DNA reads TGTGCCAGCAGTGAAACTAGCGGGGGCTCCGGGGAGACCCAGTACTTC.